The TCR beta chain described here comes from a study of T cells in tuberculosis. CDR1 and CDR2 (germline): SGHDN, FVKESK. This CDR3 comprises 18 residues. Trimming took 4 bases from V and 4 from J; bases not matched to a gene: 14. Assay: immunoSEQ multiplex PCR; the TCRdb copy retains only in-frame clones and omits some. This sample has over 30,000 clones; roughly nine tenths occur once, and the top ten carry less than 6.5%. Time point: new active TB diagnosis, blood taken before or within 7 days of starting treatment. The TCR comes from an adult with tuberculosis. The specimen was PBMCs, collected at tuberculosis diagnosis. V is TRBV14 and J is TRBJ2-1; the match to TRBD2 covers 9 bases. The CDR3 region is CASSPARGAGGTYNEQFF. The CDR3 nucleotides read TGTGCCAGCAGCCCCGCGAGGGGAGCGGGGGGTACTTACAATGAGCAGTTCTTC. Full variable domain (missing parts from reference TRBV14 and TRBJ2-1): EAGVTQFPSHSVIEKGQTVTLRCDPISGHDNLYWYRRVMGKEIKFLLHFVKESKQDESGMPNNRFLAERTGGTYSTLKVQPAELEDSGVYFCASSPARGAGGTYNEQFFGPGTRLTVL.